A selection of T cell receptor beta chains follows, all from one sample in a study of blood T cell repertoires in COVID-19. The assay was immunoSEQ multiplex PCR, and TCRdb's table has in-frame clones only and misses some. This sample has over 95,000 clones; roughly 81% occur once, and the top ten carry around 3.5%. Sequencing was performed on peripheral blood. Every receptor here comes from a man aged 40-55 years with acute or convalescent COVID-19. Both conserved end residues are part of each CDR3. Fields, in order: CDR3 DNA, CDR3 protein, D gene, clone size, V gene, J gene. A D gene is named only where the DNA matches it firmly. A clone size is listed for some rows: how often the clone was seen (once, few, many), or a class if it is expanded.

TGCGCCAGCAGCCAAGTGGGGACAGGACTCAACGTCCTGACTTTC,CASSQVGTGLNVLTF,TRBD1,-,TRBV4-3,TRBJ2-6
TGTGCCAGCGGGGGGTGGACAGGGCATTCTGGCTACACCTTC,CASGGWTGHSGYTF,TRBD1,-,TRBV2,TRBJ1-2
TGCAGCGTTGAATATGGACAGGGACGCCTTAACTATGGCTACACCTTC,CSVEYGQGRLNYGYTF,TRBD1,once,TRBV29-1,TRBJ1-2
TGTGCCAGCAGCTGGGTTGCAGGGGGCACTAGTTCCGGGCCGCCCCTCCACTTT,CASSWVAGGTSSGPPLHF,TRBD1,-,TRBV13,TRBJ1-6
TGTGCCAGCAGCTCGCGACCTCAGGGGGTAAACCACAATGAGCAGTTCTTC,CASSSRPQGVNHNEQFF,TRBD1,-,TRBV7-8,TRBJ2-1
TGCGCCAGCAGCCCCAGACAGGGGGAGTTCGGGGAGCTGTTTTTT,CASSPRQGEFGELFF,TRBD1,few,TRBV5-1,TRBJ2-2
TGTGCCTCGGGACTAGCGGGGGGCGGGTCCTACAATGAGCAGTTCTTC,CASGLAGGGSYNEQFF,TRBD2,-,TRBV7-9,TRBJ2-1
TGTGCCAGCAGCTTGGGGTCGGGACAGGGCGCCTACGAGCAGTACTTC,CASSLGSGQGAYEQYF,TRBD1,-,TRBV5-6,TRBJ2-7
TGTGCCACCAGCAGAGATCGAGGGGGACAGGGTAACACTGAAGCTTTCTTT,CATSRDRGGQGNTEAFF,TRBD1,-,TRBV15,TRBJ1-1
TGTGCCTTGTTGGCAGGAACCCAATTCGAGGCTTTCTTT,CALLAGTQFEAFF,-,-,TRBV30,TRBJ1-1
TGTGCCAGCAGAATCGGAGGCCCCTCGGATTCACCCCTCCACTTT,CASRIGGPSDSPLHF,-,-,TRBV6-5,TRBJ1-6
TGTGCCAGCAGTGGGCGGAGGGGACAGTCCCGCTACAATGAGCAGTTCTTC,CASSGRRGQSRYNEQFF,-,-,TRBV6-2/TRBV6-3,TRBJ2-1
TGTGCCAGCAGCGTAGGCCTTGGTCCGGGACAGAATGAAAAACTGTTTTTT,CASSVGLGPGQNEKLFF,TRBD1,-,TRBV9,TRBJ1-4
TGTGCCAGCAGTCAGGGGTTTCAGCCCCAGCATTTT,CASSQGFQPQHF,-,-,TRBV14,TRBJ1-5
TGCGCCAGCAGCGGTAGGGGTGGCTACACCTTC,CASSGRGGYTF,-,many,TRBV5-1,TRBJ1-2
TGTGCCAGCAGCTTTGGACTAGCAAGCGGCAATGAGCAGTTCTTC,CASSFGLASGNEQFF,TRBD2,-,TRBV11-2,TRBJ2-1
TGTGCCAGCAGCTCGACAGGGGGCGCTGGCGGCTACACCTTC,CASSSTGGAGGYTF,TRBD1,-,TRBV9,TRBJ1-2
TGTGCCAGCAGTTATTCTCGACAGAGAAGCAATCAGCCCCAGCATTTT,CASSYSRQRSNQPQHF,-,-,TRBV6-9,TRBJ1-5
TGTGCCAGCAGTTACTCTTCGGGCGGGTCGACAGGGGTGCAGTATTTT,CASSYSSGGSTGVQYF,TRBD1,-,TRBV6-6,TRBJ2-3
TGTGCCACCTCCCAGGGGGGCACTGAAGCTTTCTTT,CATSQGGTEAFF,TRBD1,once,TRBV15,TRBJ1-1
TGTGCCAGCAGTTTAACAGGGCCCAATGAGCAGTTCTTC,CASSLTGPNEQFF,-,-,TRBV12-3/TRBV12-4,TRBJ2-1
TGTGCCAGCAGTTACTCGGTCAGCGGGGATGAGCAGTTCTTC,CASSYSVSGDEQFF,TRBD2,-,TRBV6-6,TRBJ2-1
TGTGCCAGTAGTTCGGGATTGCCTGTACACGAGCAGTACTTC,CASSSGLPVHEQYF,-,-,TRBV19,TRBJ2-7
TGCGCCAGCAGCTTGGCCATTAACCGGGACATCCCTTCCTACAATGAGCAGTTCTTC,CASSLAINRDIPSYNEQFF,-,once,TRBV5-1,TRBJ2-1
TGTGCCAGCAGCTCACAGACAGCCATAAATGAAAAACTGTTTTTT,CASSSQTAINEKLFF,-,-,TRBV7-2,TRBJ1-4
TGTGCCAGCAGCGTAGATCTGGGTGGGGCAAATTGGGAGCAGTTCTTC,CASSVDLGGANWEQFF,-,-,TRBV9,TRBJ2-1
TGTGCCAGCAGTGAAAAAATTCAAAGGACACTCACTGAAGCTTTCTTT,CASSEKIQRTLTEAFF,-,-,TRBV6-1,TRBJ1-1
TGCGCCAGCAGTAAAGGACAGGGAAGAAACATTCAGTACTTC,CASSKGQGRNIQYF,TRBD1,-,TRBV23-1,TRBJ2-4
TGCGCCAGCAGCTGGCTCAGGTTAGCGGGGGGCAGGGATGAGCAGTTCTTC,CASSWLRLAGGRDEQFF,TRBD2,few,TRBV5-1,TRBJ2-1
TGTGCCAGCAGGGAGTCACGAACGAAAGAGACCCAGTACTTC,CASRESRTKETQYF,-,-,TRBV6-5,TRBJ2-5
TGTGCCAGCACCGCGGGGGTGTACAATGAGCAGTTCTTC,CASTAGVYNEQFF,TRBD2,-,TRBV5-6,TRBJ2-1
TGTGCCAGCAGCTTGGTTGGGAGCTCCTACAATGAGCAGTTCTTC,CASSLVGSSYNEQFF,-,once,TRBV5-6,TRBJ2-1
TGTGCCAGCAGTGAATTAGGGGCTCGGGTTTCACCCCTCCACTTT,CASSELGARVSPLHF,-,-,TRBV2,TRBJ1-6
TGTGCCAGCAGCCCGCCGGGACAGGGGGCGTCCGGGGAGCTGTTTTTT,CASSPPGQGASGELFF,TRBD1,-,TRBV28,TRBJ2-2
TGTGCCACCAGTGACGATGGGACAACTTGGCCCGGGGAGCTGTTTTTT,CATSDDGTTWPGELFF,-,-,TRBV24-1,TRBJ2-2
TGTGCCAGCAGCTTTGATGGCCTAGCCGGAAATGAGCAGTTCTTC,CASSFDGLAGNEQFF,-,few,TRBV5-5,TRBJ2-1
TGTGCCAGCAGCCAAGGATTATGGGCCTCCTTCTCCAATGAGCAGTTCTTC,CASSQGLWASFSNEQFF,-,-,TRBV11-2,TRBJ2-1
TGTGCCAGCAGCCTTATCGTGGACAACAATGAGCAGTTCTTC,CASSLIVDNNEQFF,-,-,TRBV7-2,TRBJ2-1
TGTGCCAGCAGACCTCCAGGGGGCGCCTACTATGGCTACACCTTC,CASRPPGGAYYGYTF,TRBD1,-,TRBV7-2,TRBJ1-2
TGTGCCAGCAGCCCCGGTCCCTCTTCCACAGATACGCAGTATTTT,CASSPGPSSTDTQYF,-,-,TRBV7-3,TRBJ2-3
TGTGCCAGCAGTTCAATCCGGGACAACTCCTACGAGCAGTACTTC,CASSSIRDNSYEQYF,-,-,TRBV6-2/TRBV6-3,TRBJ2-7
TGTGCCAGCTCAACCTCGGTTAGCGGGGGATCGTATTTT,CASSTSVSGGSYF,TRBD2,-,TRBV18,TRBJ2-3
TGCGCCAGCAGCCAAGTCGCCACGGGGGAAGAGACCCAGTACTTC,CASSQVATGEETQYF,-,once,TRBV4-1,TRBJ2-5
TGTGCCAGCAGTCCTTCAAGGGACAAAGCTTTCTTT,CASSPSRDKAFF,-,once,TRBV12-3/TRBV12-4,TRBJ1-1
TGCGCCAGCAGCTTTCAGCGGGGGGGTGGAGCAGATACGCAGTATTTT,CASSFQRGGGADTQYF,TRBD2,-,TRBV5-1,TRBJ2-3
TGTGCCTGGAGTAGGGGGGGTTCTGACACTGAAGCTTTCTTT,CAWSRGGSDTEAFF,-,few,TRBV30,TRBJ1-1
TGCAGCGTTGAGGCGGCGGGGGAACTGAACACTGAAGCTTTCTTT,CSVEAAGELNTEAFF,-,-,TRBV29-1,TRBJ1-1
TGTGCCAGCCCAGGGGCCGGGACCGGGGAGCTGTTTTTT,CASPGAGTGELFF,-,-,TRBV6-5,TRBJ2-2
TGTGCCAGCAGTGAAGCGCGAGGACATGGGAGCACAGATACGCAGTATTTT,CASSEARGHGSTDTQYF,-,-,TRBV6-1,TRBJ2-3
TGTGCCAGCACCGTTCGAGGGGGTAAGGAGATGAACACTGAAGCTTTCTTT,CASTVRGGKEMNTEAFF,-,few,TRBV7-8,TRBJ1-1
TGTGCCAGCAGCGTTCGGGCGACAGTATACGAAAAACTGTTTTTT,CASSVRATVYEKLFF,-,-,TRBV7-8,TRBJ1-4
TGTGCCAGCGGACTGGGGGGCTACAGGGGGCAGGACTACGAGCAGTACTTC,CASGLGGYRGQDYEQYF,TRBD1,once,TRBV2,TRBJ2-7